This T cell receptor beta chain derives from a study of CD8 T cells in ankylosing spondylitis. Study-wide findings and caveats: Earlier studies detected some motif variants in reactive arthritis synovial fluid and blood. Disease-associated clones were reportedly significantly overrepresented in matched ankylosing spondylitis synovial fluid. Ankylosing spondylitis blood appeared to be characterized by a TCR beta motif of roughly eight highly homologous variants.

Deletions cut 0 bases from V and 1 base from J, with 13 bases between. In germline, CDR1 is LGHDT, CDR2 YNNKEL (reference sequence). The CDR3 runs to 17 residues. This clonotype was picked up many times. Its antigen is unknown. Generation of TCR beta libraries employed quantitative 5'-RACE incorporating molecular barcodes. TCRdb ran MiXCR on the 5' RACE reads and lists one entry per CDR3 protein. In the table there are about 150,000 distinct CDR3 sequences, about 7.3% of which are singletons. The sequence came from a female donor with ankylosing spondylitis or in good health (not recorded which). The specimen was blood, either unsorted or a sorted T cell fraction (not recorded which). V usage is TRBV3-1 and J usage is TRBJ2-1, with D perhaps TRBD1 or TRBD2 (5 bases each). CDR3 protein: CASSQDRGLTSYNEQFF. CDR3 bases: TGTGCCAGCAGCCAAGATCGGGGCCTTACTTCCTACAATGAGCAGTTCTTC.